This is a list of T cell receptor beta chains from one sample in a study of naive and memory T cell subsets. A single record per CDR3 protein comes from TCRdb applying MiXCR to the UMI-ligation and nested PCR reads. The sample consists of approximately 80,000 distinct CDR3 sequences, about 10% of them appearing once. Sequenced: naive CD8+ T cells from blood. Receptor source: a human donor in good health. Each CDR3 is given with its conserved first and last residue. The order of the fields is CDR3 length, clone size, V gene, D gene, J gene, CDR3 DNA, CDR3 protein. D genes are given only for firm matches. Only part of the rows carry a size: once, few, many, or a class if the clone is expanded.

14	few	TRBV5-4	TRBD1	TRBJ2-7	TGTGCCAGCAGCTTGTCGGGACAGTCCTACGAGCAGTACTTC	CASSLSGQSYEQYF
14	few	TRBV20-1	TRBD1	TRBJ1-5	TGCAGTGCTATATTACAGGGGTCCAATCAGCCCCAGCATTTT	CSAILQGSNQPQHF
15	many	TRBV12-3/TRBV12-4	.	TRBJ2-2	TGTGCCAGCGGGGTGGTCCTCAGTGGCCCCGGGGAGCTGTTTTTT	CASGVVLSGPGELFF
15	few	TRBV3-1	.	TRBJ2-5	TGTGCCAGCAGCCAAGATCTTAGCGCACAAGAGACCCAGTACTTC	CASSQDLSAQETQYF
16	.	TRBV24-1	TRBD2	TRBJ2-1	TGTGCCACGCCTCGAAAAGCGGGAGGGCCTTACAATGAGCAGTTCTTC	CATPRKAGGPYNEQFF
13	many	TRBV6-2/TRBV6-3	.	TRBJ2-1	TGTGCCAGCAGTTCCCACACTCGCAATGAGCAGTTCTTC	CASSSHTRNEQFF
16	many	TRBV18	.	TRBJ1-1	TGTGCCAGCTCACCCCGTCGAGACCCCGGGGCACTAGAAGCTTTCTTT	CASSPRRDPGALEAFF
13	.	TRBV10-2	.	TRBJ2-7	TGCGCCAGCAAAATGAGACAGCACTACGAGCAGTACTTC	CASKMRQHYEQYF
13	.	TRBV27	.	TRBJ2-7	TGTGCCAGCAGTTTTGCAAGGTTCTACGAGCAGTACTTC	CASSFARFYEQYF
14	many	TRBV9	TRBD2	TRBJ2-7	TGTGCCAGCAGCCCGAGACTAGCGGGAGTCGAGCAGTACTTC	CASSPRLAGVEQYF
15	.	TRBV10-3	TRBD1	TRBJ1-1	TGTGCCATCAGTGGGTATGGGCAGGGGGGCACTGAAGCTTTCTTT	CAISGYGQGGTEAFF
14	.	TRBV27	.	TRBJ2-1	TGTGCCACCGAACCGGCGAGCTCCTACAATGAGCAGTTCTTC	CATEPASSYNEQFF
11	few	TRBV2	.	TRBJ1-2	TGTGCCAGTCCACGGGGACCGGGCTACACCTTC	CASPRGPGYTF
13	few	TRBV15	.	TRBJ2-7	TGTGCCACCCGGACCACAGATTCCTACGAGCAGTACTTC	CATRTTDSYEQYF
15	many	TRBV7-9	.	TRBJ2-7	TGTGCCAGCAGCCTCGCCCAGGGCGCCCACTACGAGCAGTACTTC	CASSLAQGAHYEQYF
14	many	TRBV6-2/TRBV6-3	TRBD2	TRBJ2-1	TGTGCCAGCGGACTAGCGGGAGGGATCGATGAGCAGTTCTTC	CASGLAGGIDEQFF
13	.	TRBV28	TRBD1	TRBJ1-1	TGTGCCACCGGACAGGGTGCAGACACTGAAGCTTTCTTT	CATGQGADTEAFF
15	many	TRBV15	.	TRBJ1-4	TGTGCCACCAGCAGAGATCGTGCAACTAATGAAAAACTGTTTTTT	CATSRDRATNEKLFF